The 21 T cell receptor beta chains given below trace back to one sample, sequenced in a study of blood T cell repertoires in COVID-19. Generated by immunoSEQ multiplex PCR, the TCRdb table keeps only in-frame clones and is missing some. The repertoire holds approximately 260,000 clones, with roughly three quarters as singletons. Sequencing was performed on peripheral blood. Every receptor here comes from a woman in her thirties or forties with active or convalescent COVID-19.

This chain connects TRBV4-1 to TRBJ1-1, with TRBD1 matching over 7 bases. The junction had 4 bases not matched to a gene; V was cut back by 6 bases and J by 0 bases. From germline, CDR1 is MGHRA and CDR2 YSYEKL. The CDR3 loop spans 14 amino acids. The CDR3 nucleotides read TGCGCCAGCAGACCGACAGGGTTGAACACTGAAGCTTTCTTT. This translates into CASRPTGLNTEAFF.

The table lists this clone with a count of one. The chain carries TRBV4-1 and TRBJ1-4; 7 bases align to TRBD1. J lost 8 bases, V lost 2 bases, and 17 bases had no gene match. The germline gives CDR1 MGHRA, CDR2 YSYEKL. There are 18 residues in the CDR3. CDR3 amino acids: CASSQKLYSGGREEKLFF. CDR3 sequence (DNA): TGCGCCAGCAGCCAAAAGCTTTACTCAGGGGGAAGGGAAGAAAAACTGTTTTTT.

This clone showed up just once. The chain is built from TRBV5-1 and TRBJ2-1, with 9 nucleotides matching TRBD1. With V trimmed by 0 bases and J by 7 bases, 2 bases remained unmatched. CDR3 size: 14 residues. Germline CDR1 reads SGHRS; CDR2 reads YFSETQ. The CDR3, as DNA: TGCGCCAGCAGCTTGGGGGACAGGGCAAATGAGCAGTTCTTC. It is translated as CASSLGDRANEQFF.

The CDR3 region is CASSPVRQGYEQYF. The CDR3 nucleotides read TGTGCCAGCAGCCCGGTGAGGCAGGGCTACGAGCAGTACTTC. The chain uses TRBV11-2 and TRBJ2-7, with a possible D match to TRBD1 (5 bases). Trimming shortened V by 5 bases and J by 3 bases, and 14 bases separated the two germline ends. Germline V gene data show CDR1 as SGHAT and CDR2 as FQNNGV. This CDR3 is built from 14 residues.

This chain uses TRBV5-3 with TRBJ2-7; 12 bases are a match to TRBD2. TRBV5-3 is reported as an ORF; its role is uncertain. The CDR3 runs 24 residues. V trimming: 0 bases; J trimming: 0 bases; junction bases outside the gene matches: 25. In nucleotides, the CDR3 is TGTGCCAGAAGCTTGGGTACTTGTACTAGCGGGGGGTGCAGGTTTCAGCCCAACTCCTACGAGCAGTACTTC. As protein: CARSLGTCTSGGCRFQPNSYEQYF.

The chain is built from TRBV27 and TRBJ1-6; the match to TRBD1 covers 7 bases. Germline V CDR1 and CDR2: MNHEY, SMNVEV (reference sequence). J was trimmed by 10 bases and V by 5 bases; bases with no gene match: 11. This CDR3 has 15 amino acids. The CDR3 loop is CASSPYQGQLSPLHF. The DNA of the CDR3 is TGTGCCAGCAGTCCATACCAGGGACAGTTGTCACCCCTCCACTTT.

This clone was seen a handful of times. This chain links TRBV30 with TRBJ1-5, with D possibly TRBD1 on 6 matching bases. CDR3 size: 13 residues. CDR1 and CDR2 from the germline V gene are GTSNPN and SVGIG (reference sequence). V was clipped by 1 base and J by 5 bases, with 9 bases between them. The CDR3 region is CAWSGTEYQPQHF. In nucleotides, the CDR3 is TGTGCCTGGAGTGGGACAGAGTATCAGCCCCAGCATTTT.

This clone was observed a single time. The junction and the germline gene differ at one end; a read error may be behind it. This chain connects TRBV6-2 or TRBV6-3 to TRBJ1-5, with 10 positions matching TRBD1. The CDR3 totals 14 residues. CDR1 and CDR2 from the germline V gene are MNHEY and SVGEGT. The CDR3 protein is CASSLTGGNQPQHF. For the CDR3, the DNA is TGTGCCAGCAGCCTGACAGGGGGCAACCAGCCCCAGCATTTT.

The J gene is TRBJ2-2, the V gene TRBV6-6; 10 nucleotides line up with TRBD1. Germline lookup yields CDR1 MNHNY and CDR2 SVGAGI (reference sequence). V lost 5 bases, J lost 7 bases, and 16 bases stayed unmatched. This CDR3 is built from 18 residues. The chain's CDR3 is CASSPTARDRGLGGELFF. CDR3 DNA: TGTGCCAGCAGTCCAACGGCCCGGGACAGGGGTCTGGGCGGGGAGCTGTTTTTT.

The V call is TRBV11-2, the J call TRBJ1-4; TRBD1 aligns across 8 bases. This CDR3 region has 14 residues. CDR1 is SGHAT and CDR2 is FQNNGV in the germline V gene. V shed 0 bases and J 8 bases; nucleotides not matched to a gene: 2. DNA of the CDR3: TGTGCCAGCAGCTTAGATTGGACAGGGGAAAAACTGTTTTTT. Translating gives CASSLDWTGEKLFF.

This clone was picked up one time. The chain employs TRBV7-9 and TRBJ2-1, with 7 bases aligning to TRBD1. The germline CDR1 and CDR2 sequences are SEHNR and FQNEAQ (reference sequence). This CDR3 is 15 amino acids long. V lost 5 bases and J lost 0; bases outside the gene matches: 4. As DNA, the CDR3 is TGTGCCAGCAGCCCACAGGGGAGCTCCTACAATGAGCAGTTCTTC. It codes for CASSPQGSSYNEQFF. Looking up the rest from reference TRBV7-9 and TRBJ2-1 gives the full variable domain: DTGVSQNPRHKITKRGQNVTFRCDPISEHNRLYWYRQTLGQGPEFLTYFQNEAQLEKSRLLSDRFSAERPKGSFSTLEIQRTEQGDSAMYLCASSPQGSSYNEQFFGPGTRLTVL.

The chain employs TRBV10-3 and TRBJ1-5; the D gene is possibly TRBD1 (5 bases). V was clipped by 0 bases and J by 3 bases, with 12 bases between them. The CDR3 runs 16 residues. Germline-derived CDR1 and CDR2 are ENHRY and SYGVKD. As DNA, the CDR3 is TGTGCCATCAGTGAGTCGGGACTCGGCCCCAATCAGCCCCAGCATTTT. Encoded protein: CAISESGLGPNQPQHF.

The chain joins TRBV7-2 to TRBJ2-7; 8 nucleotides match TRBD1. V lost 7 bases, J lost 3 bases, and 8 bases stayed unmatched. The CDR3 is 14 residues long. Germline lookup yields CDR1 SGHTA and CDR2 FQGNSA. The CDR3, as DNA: TGTGCCAGCACCCCCGGACAGGGAAACTACGAGCAGTACGTC. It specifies CASTPGQGNYEQYV.

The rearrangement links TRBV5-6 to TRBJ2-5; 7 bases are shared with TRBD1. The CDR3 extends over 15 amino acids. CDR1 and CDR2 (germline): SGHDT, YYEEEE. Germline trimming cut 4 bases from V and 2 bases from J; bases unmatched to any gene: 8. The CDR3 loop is CASSETGTVQETQYF. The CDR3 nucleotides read TGTGCCAGCAGCGAAACAGGGACAGTTCAAGAGACCCAGTACTTC. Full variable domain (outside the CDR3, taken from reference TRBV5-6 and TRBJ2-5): DAGVTQSPTHLIKTRGQQVTLRCSPKSGHDTVSWYQQALGQGPQFIFQYYEEEERQRGNFPDRFSGHQFPNYSSELNVNALLLGDSALYLCASSETGTVQETQYFGPGTRLLVL.

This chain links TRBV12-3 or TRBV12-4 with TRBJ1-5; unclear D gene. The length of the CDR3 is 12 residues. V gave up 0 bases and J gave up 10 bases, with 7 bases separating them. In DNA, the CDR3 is TGTGCCAGCAGTTTAGCGGAGGTTCCCCAGCATTTT. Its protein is CASSLAEVPQHF.

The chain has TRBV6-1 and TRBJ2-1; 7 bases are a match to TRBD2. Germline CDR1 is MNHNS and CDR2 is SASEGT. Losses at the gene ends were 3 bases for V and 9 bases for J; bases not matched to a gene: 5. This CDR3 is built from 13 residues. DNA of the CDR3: TGTGCCAGCAGTGACGGACTAGGCTTTGAGCAGTTCTTC. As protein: CASSDGLGFEQFF.

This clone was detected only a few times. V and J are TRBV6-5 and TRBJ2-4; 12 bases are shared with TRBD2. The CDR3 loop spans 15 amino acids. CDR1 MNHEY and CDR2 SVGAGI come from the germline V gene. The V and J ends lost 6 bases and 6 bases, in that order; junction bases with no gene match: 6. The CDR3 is CASSTSGGMRNIQYF. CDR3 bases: TGTGCCAGCAGCACTAGCGGGGGGATGAGAAACATTCAGTACTTC.

CDR3 protein: CASSLRQGNEQFF. CDR3 nucleotide sequence: TGCGCCAGCAGCTTGCGCCAGGGCAATGAGCAGTTCTTC. The rearrangement uses TRBV5-1 and TRBJ2-1; D perhaps matches TRBD1 (5 bases). The CDR3 runs to 13 residues. CDR1 is SGHRS and CDR2 is YFSETQ in the germline V gene. Trimming left V 1 base short and J 6 bases short, with 8 bases between. The full variable domain, its missing parts supplied by reference TRBV5-1 and TRBJ2-1, is KAGVTQTPRYLIKTRGQQVTLSCSPISGHRSVSWYQQTPGQGLQFLFEYFSETQRNKGNFPGRFSGRQFSNSRSEMNVSTLELGDSALYLCASSLRQGNEQFFGPGTRLTVL.

Here the CDR3 DNA reads TGTGCCTGGAGTGTATGGAGGACTATGGACTCGAATTTTAATTCACCCCTCCACTTT. Its translation is CAWSVWRTMDSNFNSPLHF. This sequence joins TRBV30 and TRBJ1-6; no clear D. The germline V gene encodes CDR1 GTSNPN and CDR2 SVGIG (reference sequence). V gave up 0 bases and J gave up 6 bases, with 24 bases separating them. The CDR3 length is 19 residues.

CDR3 sequence reads: CASSARLAGSSYNEQFF. CDR3 DNA: TGTGCCAGCAGCGCTAGACTAGCGGGGAGCTCCTACAATGAGCAGTTCTTC. The rearrangement links TRBV7-8 to TRBJ2-1; 11 bases are a match to TRBD2. V lost 5 bases and J lost 0; bases outside the gene matches: 6. CDR1 SGHVS and CDR2 FQNEAQ come from the germline V gene. There are 17 residues in the CDR3.

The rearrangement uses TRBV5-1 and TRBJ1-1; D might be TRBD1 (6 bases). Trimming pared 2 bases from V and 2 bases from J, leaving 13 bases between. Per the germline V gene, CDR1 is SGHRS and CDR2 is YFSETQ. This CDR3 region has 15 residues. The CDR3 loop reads CASSFQGTPNTEAFF. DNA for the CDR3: TGCGCCAGCAGCTTCCAGGGGACCCCAAACACTGAAGCTTTCTTT.